The 20 T cell receptor beta chains below come from one sample, sequenced in a study of shared clonotypes between healthy human individuals. Sequencing used immunoSEQ multiplex PCR; TCRdb keeps in-frame clones, though not all of them. This table has about 690,000 clones, roughly 87% appearing once. Sequenced material: memory CD8+ T cells from PBMCs. The subset denotes: CD45RO+ cells pooled with CCR7-negative TemRA cells. These receptors came from a young man in good health. Some clones in this sample may be carry-over from other donors' samples.

The chain has TRBV9 and TRBJ2-2; the D gene could be TRBD1 or TRBD2 (5 bases each). V was trimmed by 3 bases and J by 4 bases, leaving 16 bases between them. The CDR3 loop spans 16 amino acids. Germline CDR1 reads SGDLS; CDR2 reads YYNGEE. CDR3 amino acids: CASSGPGRGFTGELFF. The DNA for the CDR3 is TGTGCCAGCAGCGGACCGGGACGGGGCTTCACCGGGGAGCTGTTTTTT.

The CDR3 loop is CASTHIIFYPSYNEQFF. CDR3 nucleotides: TGCGCCAGCACCCATATAATTTTCTATCCCTCCTACAATGAGCAGTTCTTC. The chain has TRBV4-1 and TRBJ2-1; no clear D gene. Trimming removed 7 bases at V and 0 bases at J, with 19 bases between. The germline V gene encodes CDR1 MGHRA and CDR2 YSYEKL. This CDR3 spans 17 amino acids.

The chain has TRBV28 and TRBJ2-7, with D unclear. The CDR3 is made up of 12 amino acids. Germline CDR1 is MDHEN and CDR2 is SYDVKM. Trimming took off 6 bases at V and 10 bases at J, with 16 bases between the two ends. CDR3 nucleotides: TGTGCCAGCAGCCCCTCCCGAATAAACCAGTACTTC. It encodes CASSPSRINQYF.

Here the CDR3 reads CASSVVSTTSGANVLTF. DNA of the CDR3: TGTGCCAGCAGCGTAGTTAGCACTACCTCTGGGGCCAACGTCCTGACTTTC. This chain connects TRBV9 to TRBJ2-6, with D uncertain. Trimming removed 0 bases at V and 0 bases at J, with 10 bases between. The germline gives CDR1 SGDLS, CDR2 YYNGEE. The CDR3 loop spans 17 amino acids.

This rearrangement joins TRBV19 to TRBJ2-1; D not resolved. This CDR3 has 16 amino acids. Deletions cut 2 bases from V and 5 bases from J, with 16 bases between. Germline-derived CDR1 and CDR2 are LNHDA and SQIVND (reference sequence). CDR3 sequence (DNA): TGTGCCAGTAGTATAAGAACTCATGGACGGGACAATGAGCAGTTCTTC. Its translation: CASSIRTHGRDNEQFF.

The chain joins TRBV27 to TRBJ2-7, with D unclear. Trimming removed 0 bases from V and 1 base from J, with 10 bases in between. Germline loops: CDR1 MNHEY, CDR2 SMNVEV (reference sequence). CDR3 length: 15 residues. This CDR3 reads CASSLSIGGSYEQYF. The DNA of the CDR3 is TGTGCCAGCAGTTTATCGATTGGCGGATCCTACGAGCAGTACTTC.

V gene TRBV4-3 combines with J gene TRBJ2-2; TRBD2 matches at 11 bases. V shed 0 bases and J 5 bases; nucleotides not matched to a gene: 2. The germline V gene encodes CDR1 LGHNA and CDR2 YSLEER. CDR3 length equals 16 residues. The CDR3 is CASSQDLAGGTGELFF. CDR3 bases: TGCGCCAGCAGCCAAGATCTAGCGGGAGGTACCGGGGAGCTGTTTTTT.

This chain joins TRBV9 and TRBJ2-6; D not resolved. Germline CDR1 SGDLS, CDR2 YYNGEE. The length of the CDR3 is 19 residues. The V end was cut by 3 bases, the J end by 0 bases, with 19 bases between. Written as DNA, the CDR3 is TGTGCCAGCAGCGACGCGACTTACCACCCGAGCTCTGGGGCCAACGTCCTGACTTTC. The encoded protein is CASSDATYHPSSGANVLTF. The whole variable domain, filled in from reference TRBV9 and TRBJ2-6, reads DSGVTQTPKHLITATGQRVTLRCSPRSGDLSVYWYQQSLDQGLQFLIQYYNGEERAKGNILERFSAQQFPDLHSELNLSSLELGDSALYFCASSDATYHPSSGANVLTFGAGSRLTVL.

The genes are TRBV11-3 and TRBJ2-1; 9 positions match TRBD1. The CDR3 covers 15 residues. Germline CDR1 is SGHNT and CDR2 is YENEEA. J was trimmed by 7 bases and V by 4 bases; bases with no gene match: 8. The CDR3: CASSSRQGEANEQFF. DNA of the CDR3: TGTGCCAGCAGCTCTCGACAGGGGGAGGCGAATGAGCAGTTCTTC. Variable domain in full (rest from reference TRBV11-3 and TRBJ2-1): EAGVVQSPRYKIIEKKQPVAFWCNPISGHNTLYWYLQNLGQGPELLIRYENEEAVDDSQLPKDRFSAERLKGVDSTLKIQPAELGDSAVYLCASSSRQGEANEQFFGPGTRLTVL.

This rearrangement joins TRBV29-1 to TRBJ2-7, with a weak D call TRBD1 (6 bases). CDR1 is SQVTM, CDR2 ANQGSEA, per germline. Between the trimmed V and J ends, which lost 7 bases and 4 bases, there was a span of 20 bases. The CDR3 extends over 14 amino acids. The CDR3 region is CSAQGSSEGYEQYF. CDR3 DNA sequence: TGCAGCGCCCAGGGGTCCTCGGAAGGTTACGAGCAGTACTTC.

This chain connects TRBV7-2 to TRBJ1-3; D not resolved. Trimming removed 1 base at V and 1 base at J, with 11 bases between. Germline V CDR1 and CDR2: SGHTA, FQGNSA. The CDR3 is 16 amino acids. The CDR3 protein is CASSLGFPGSGNTIYF. CDR3 DNA sequence: TGTGCCAGCAGCTTAGGGTTTCCCGGATCTGGAAACACCATATATTTT.

This sequence joins TRBV10-2 and TRBJ1-2, with TRBD1 identical over 9 bases. CDR3 length: 14 residues. After removal of 7 bases from V and 7 bases from J, the junction contained 10 bases not matched to a gene. CDR1 WSHSY and CDR2 SAAADI come from the germline V gene. Here the CDR3 reads CASNAMDRGGGYTF. The CDR3 nucleotides read TGCGCCAGCAATGCTATGGACAGGGGCGGTGGCTACACCTTC.

This clone was observed a few times. The sample carries other DNA sequences with the same CDR3. The rearrangement links TRBV10-3 to TRBJ1-5, with D unresolved. Between the trimmed V and J ends, which lost 3 bases and 7 bases, there was a span of 7 bases. Germline assignment: CDR1 ENHRY and CDR2 SYGVKD. This CDR3 comprises 12 residues. CDR3 bases: TGTGCCATCAGTGATGGAGGCCAGCCCCAGCATTTT. Translating gives CAISDGGQPQHF.

This chain uses TRBV5-1 with TRBJ2-7, with 7 bases matching TRBD2. The CDR3 spans 15 residues. In germline, CDR1 is SGHRS, CDR2 YFSETQ. Trimming at V came to 4 bases and at J to 2 bases, leaving 9 bases not matched to a gene. CDR3: CASSPRLAETYEQYF. DNA for the CDR3: TGCGCCAGCAGCCCTCGGCTAGCGGAAACCTACGAGCAGTACTTC.

The genes are TRBV16 and TRBJ1-4; D is undetermined. This CDR3 is 16 amino acids long. The V gene lost 1 base and the J gene lost 8 bases, with 17 bases spanning the gap. The germline CDR1 and CDR2 sequences are KGHSY and FQNENV. The CDR3 sequence is CASSQYVAEAGEKLFF. CDR3 DNA sequence: TGTGCCAGCAGCCAATATGTCGCCGAGGCGGGGGAAAAACTGTTTTTT.

The chain links TRBV14 to TRBJ2-5; tentative D call: TRBD2 (5 bases). V lost 1 base, J lost 5 bases, and 23 bases lay in between. Germline assignment: CDR1 SGHDN and CDR2 FVKESK. The CDR3 length is 18 residues. CDR3 bases: TGTGCCAGCAGCCAAGCATCGGGGTGGATCCCTGGCGGGGAGACCCAGTACTTC. Residues: CASSQASGWIPGGETQYF.

V and J are TRBV7-9 and TRBJ2-1; D gene ambiguous. There are 16 residues in the CDR3. CDR1 and CDR2 from the germline V gene are SEHNR and FQNEAQ (reference sequence). V was pared by 6 bases and J by 0 bases, with 15 bases between. The CDR3 DNA follows: TGTGCCAGCAGAGGTTTGTCGGGCAGCTCCTACAATGAGCAGTTCTTC. This codes for CASRGLSGSSYNEQFF.

The V and J genes are TRBV2 and TRBJ2-1; D gene uncertain. The CDR3 loop spans 15 amino acids. The V end was cut by 2 bases, the J end by 0 bases, with 8 bases between. The germline CDR1 and CDR2 sequences are SNHLY and FYNNEI. The CDR3 DNA reads TGTGCCAGCAGTGAATGGTCTATCTCCTACAATGAGCAGTTCTTC. This codes for CASSEWSISYNEQFF.

The chain recombines TRBV7-2 with TRBJ1-2; TRBD1 matches 12 bases. The CDR3 spans 16 residues. The ends lost 5 bases at V and 6 bases at J; junction bases unmatched: 10. CDR1 and CDR2 (germline): SGHTA, FQGNSA. CDR3 sequence (DNA): TGTGCCAGCAGCGAATACCGGGACAGGGGGCTACATGGCTACACCTTC. It codes for CASSEYRDRGLHGYTF. The full variable domain, with the rest looked up from reference TRBV7-2 and TRBJ1-2, is GAGVSQSPSNKVTEKGKDVELRCDPISGHTALYWYRQSLGQGLEFLIYFQGNSAPDKSGLPSDRFSAERTGGSVSTLTIQRTQQEDSAVYLCASSEYRDRGLHGYTFGSGTRLTVV.

Concerning this clone itself: No DNA is shown, since the ends of the CDR3 on it are uncertain; the CDR3 is the one TCRdb lists. The chain employs TRBV21-1 and TRBJ1-3. TRBV21-1 is shown as a pseudogene. The length of the CDR3 is 15 amino acids, counting both ends. CDR3 sequence: CASSKGVGAGNTIYF.